This record concerns one T cell receptor (beta chain) sequence. This sample was included in a study of cytomegalovirus exposure and HLA in healthy donors. Germline V gene lookup returns CDR1 DFQATT and CDR2 SNEGSKA (reference sequence). V was cut by 2 bases and J by 5 bases, with 6 bases left in between. CDR3 size: 11 residues. Both 60 Vbeta primers and 13 Jbeta primers went into the PCR. The table came from immunoSEQ multiplex PCR; TCRdb's copy has only in-frame clones and leaves some out. The sample has 110,000 to 150,000 clones; more than 7.5% are singletons. Material: PBMCs. This receptor was obtained from a man aged 45-65 years in good health and CMV-seronegative. The V call is TRBV20-1, the J call TRBJ1-1; D ambiguous. CDR3 nucleotides: TGCAGTGCTAGATTCCTAACTGAAGCTTTCTTT. Amino acid sequence: CSARFLTEAFF.